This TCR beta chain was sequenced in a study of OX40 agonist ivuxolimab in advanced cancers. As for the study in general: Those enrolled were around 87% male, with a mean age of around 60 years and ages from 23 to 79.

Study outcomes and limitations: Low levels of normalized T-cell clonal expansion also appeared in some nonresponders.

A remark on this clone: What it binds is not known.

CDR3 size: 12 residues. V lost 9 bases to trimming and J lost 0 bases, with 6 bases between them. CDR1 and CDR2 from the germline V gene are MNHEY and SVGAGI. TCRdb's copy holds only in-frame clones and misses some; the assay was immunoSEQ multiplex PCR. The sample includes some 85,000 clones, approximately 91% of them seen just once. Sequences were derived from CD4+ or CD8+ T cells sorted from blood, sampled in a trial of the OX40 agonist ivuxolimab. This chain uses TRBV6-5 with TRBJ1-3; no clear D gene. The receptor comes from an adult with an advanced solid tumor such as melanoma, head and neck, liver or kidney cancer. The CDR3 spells CASRSSGNTIYF. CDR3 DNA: TGTGCCAGTAGGAGCTCTGGAAACACCATATATTTT.